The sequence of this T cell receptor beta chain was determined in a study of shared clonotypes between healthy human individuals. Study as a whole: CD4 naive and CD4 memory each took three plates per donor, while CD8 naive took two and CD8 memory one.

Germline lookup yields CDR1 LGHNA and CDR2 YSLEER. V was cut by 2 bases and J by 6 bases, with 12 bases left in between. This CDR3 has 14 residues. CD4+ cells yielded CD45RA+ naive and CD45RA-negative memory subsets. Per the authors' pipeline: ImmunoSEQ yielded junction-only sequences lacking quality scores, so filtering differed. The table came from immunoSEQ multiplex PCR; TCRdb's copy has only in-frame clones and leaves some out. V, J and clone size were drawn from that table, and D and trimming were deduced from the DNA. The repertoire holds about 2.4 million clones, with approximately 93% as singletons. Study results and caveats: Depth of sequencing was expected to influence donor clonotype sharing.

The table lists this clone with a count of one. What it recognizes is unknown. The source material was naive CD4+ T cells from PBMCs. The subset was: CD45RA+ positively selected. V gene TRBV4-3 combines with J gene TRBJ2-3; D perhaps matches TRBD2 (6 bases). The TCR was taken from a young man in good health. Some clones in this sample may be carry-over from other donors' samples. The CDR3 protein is CASSQNRAGDTQYF. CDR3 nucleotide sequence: TGCGCCAGCAGCCAAAACCGTGCGGGGGATACGCAGTATTTT.